This is a list of T cell receptor beta chains from one sample in a study of blood T cell repertoires in COVID-19. Using immunoSEQ multiplex PCR, the repertoire was profiled, and TCRdb retains in-frame clones only, with some absent. The repertoire holds under 350,000 clones, with about 82% as singletons. Sequencing used peripheral blood. The receptors shown here come from a human donor in a cohort sampled during active COVID-19. Both conserved end residues are part of each CDR3. A D gene is named only where the DNA matches it firmly. The size of a clone is reported for some rows only, either as once, few or many, or as a class for expanded clones.

d_call	v_call	clone_size	j_call	cdr3_aa	cdr3_nt
TRBD1	TRBV6-5	-	TRBJ1-5	CASSPKGQKIQPQHF	TGTGCCAGCAGTCCGAAGGGACAGAAAATTCAGCCCCAGCATTTT
TRBD1	TRBV5-6	-	TRBJ2-2	CASSLLKDRADTGELFF	TGTGCCAGCAGCTTGCTTAAAGACAGGGCGGACACCGGGGAGCTGTTTTTT
-	TRBV6-5	-	TRBJ2-7	CASSYSEGTTSYEQYF	TGTGCCAGCAGTTACTCGGAGGGGACGACCTCCTACGAGCAGTACTTC
-	TRBV4-2	-	TRBJ2-2	CASSQVLGGTGELFF	TGTGCCAGCAGCCAAGTTCTAGGAGGCACCGGGGAGCTGTTTTTT
-	TRBV6-5	-	TRBJ2-2	CASSYLGQLNTGELFF	TGTGCCAGCAGTTACCTTGGACAGTTGAACACCGGGGAGCTGTTTTTT
TRBD1	TRBV19	-	TRBJ1-2	CASSIRQGTHLFYGYTF	TGTGCCAGTAGTATTAGACAGGGGACGCACCTTTTCTATGGCTACACCTTC
-	TRBV29-1	once	TRBJ1-5	CSVETAVNQPQHF	TGCAGCGTTGAAACTGCTGTCAATCAGCCCCAGCATTTT
-	TRBV20-1	-	TRBJ1-6	CSARGTPLHF	TGCAGTGCCCGAGGGACACCCCTCCACTTT
-	TRBV7-9	-	TRBJ2-5	CASSPGETQYF	TGTGCCAGCAGCCCCGGAGAGACCCAGTACTTC
TRBD1	TRBV7-9	-	TRBJ1-2	CASSLAGTGGAYGYTF	TGTGCCAGCAGCTTAGCCGGGACAGGGGGCGCTTATGGCTACACCTTC
TRBD1	TRBV7-3	few	TRBJ2-2	CASNPQGTGELFF	TGTGCCAGCAACCCACAGGGGACCGGGGAGCTGTTTTTT
-	TRBV6-5	-	TRBJ1-1	CASRINSDTEAFF	TGTGCCAGCAGGATTAACAGTGACACTGAAGCTTTCTTT
TRBD2	TRBV12-5	-	TRBJ2-2	CASGSSGSNTGELFF	TGTGCTAGTGGTTCTAGCGGCTCTAACACCGGGGAGCTGTTTTTT
-	TRBV11-2	-	TRBJ2-7	CASSLGAGPRYEQYF	TGTGCCAGCAGCTTAGGGGCAGGGCCTCGCTACGAGCAGTACTTC
-	TRBV5-3	-	TRBJ1-2	CARSVGTPTNYGYTF	TGTGCCAGAAGCGTCGGGACACCCACTAACTATGGCTACACCTTC
TRBD1	TRBV27	-	TRBJ2-1	CASSSRDRVFDEQFF	TGTGCCAGCAGTTCCCGGGACAGGGTCTTTGATGAGCAGTTCTTC
TRBD1	TRBV12-5	-	TRBJ1-2	CASGLGQGRRANYGYTF	TGTGCTAGTGGTTTGGGACAGGGTAGGCGAGCTAACTATGGCTACACCTTC
-	TRBV2	-	TRBJ1-2	CASSTGSVYGYTF	TGTGCCAGCAGCACAGGGTCGGTCTATGGCTACACCTTC
-	TRBV4-1	-	TRBJ1-1	CASSQMVRGLTEAFF	TGCGCCAGCAGCCAAATGGTCCGGGGACTCACTGAAGCTTTCTTT
TRBD1	TRBV5-4	once	TRBJ1-5	CASSTPGQGAEQPQHF	TGTGCCAGCAGCACTCCGGGACAGGGGGCGGAGCAGCCCCAGCATTTT
TRBD1	TRBV14	-	TRBJ2-7	CASRHRGSYEQYF	TGTGCCAGCAGACACAGGGGATCCTACGAGCAGTACTTC
-	TRBV5-1	-	TRBJ1-3	CASSSAGGGNTIYF	TGCGCCAGCAGCTCGGCGGGGGGCGGAAACACCATATATTTT
-	TRBV19	-	TRBJ1-2	CASSSEPGTPTFNYGYTF	TGTGCCAGTAGTAGTGAACCCGGGACACCGACTTTTAACTATGGCTACACCTTC
-	TRBV25-1	-	TRBJ2-1	CASSESGGVEQFF	TGTGCCAGCAGTGAATCCGGCGGGGTTGAGCAGTTCTTC
-	TRBV7-3	-	TRBJ2-3	CASSSYRGLDGDTQYF	TGTGCCAGCAGCTCTTATCGGGGTTTAGACGGAGATACGCAGTATTTT
-	TRBV5-5	few	TRBJ2-7	CASSFSRFAGLRGHEQYF	TGTGCCAGCAGCTTTTCCCGTTTCGCGGGCCTCCGCGGCCACGAGCAGTACTTC
-	TRBV6-5	-	TRBJ1-2	CASIPTEAGYGYTF	TGTGCCAGCATTCCGACAGAGGCGGGGTATGGCTACACCTTC
-	TRBV5-1	-	TRBJ2-5	CASSLRIQQETQYF	TGCGCCAGCAGCTTGAGAATACAGCAAGAGACCCAGTACTTC
-	TRBV15	few	TRBJ1-2	CATSRGGGTEDYGYTF	TGTGCCACCAGCAGAGGGGGGGGTACGGAGGACTATGGCTACACCTTC
TRBD1	TRBV4-1	-	TRBJ1-2	CASSQYVIGDRGHGYTF	TGCGCCAGCAGCCAGTACGTAATCGGGGACAGGGGGCATGGCTACACCTTC
-	TRBV12-3/TRBV12-4	-	TRBJ1-2	CASSLAGVYGYTF	TGTGCCAGCAGTTTGGCAGGCGTTTATGGCTACACCTTC